These 23 T cell receptor beta chains originate from one sample sequenced in a study of cytomegalovirus exposure and HLA in healthy donors. Primers included in the PCR were 60 Vbeta and 13 Jbeta primers. Data came from immunoSEQ multiplex PCR; TCRdb stores just in-frame clones and leaves some out. The sample carries 180,000 or so clones, 75% recorded once. Sequenced: PBMCs. The receptors derive from a woman aged 40 to 50 in good health and CMV-seropositive.

The gene calls are TRBV19 and TRBJ1-5; no clear D gene. The CDR3 contains 13 residues. Trimming stripped 5 bases from V and 7 bases from J, with 12 bases between. The V gene's germline CDR1 is LNHDA and CDR2 SQIVND (reference sequence). Here the CDR3 reads CASSGEMFQPQHF. As DNA, the CDR3 is TGTGCCAGTAGTGGGGAGATGTTCCAGCCCCAGCATTTT.

V usage is TRBV5-8 and J usage is TRBJ1-1, with D unclear. The germline CDR1 and CDR2 sequences are SGHTS and YDEGEE. V was pared by 3 bases and J by 6 bases, with 12 bases between. CDR3 size: 13 residues. The CDR3 sequence is CASSYLQIPEAFF. The CDR3 DNA follows: TGTGCCAGCAGCTATCTACAGATCCCTGAAGCTTTCTTT.

This clone was observed a single time. CDR3 bases: TGTGCCTGGAGTGTGTCCGGGGGTTTCGGTCAGCCCCAGCATTTT. Its protein product is CAWSVSGGFGQPQHF. The rearrangement uses TRBV30 and TRBJ1-5; perhaps TRBD1 as D (5 bases). CDR1 GTSNPN and CDR2 SVGIG come from the germline V gene (reference sequence). The V end lost 0 bases, the J end lost 6 bases, and 15 bases lay between the germline ends. The CDR3 covers 15 residues.

The genes are TRBV4-1 and TRBJ2-5; TRBD1 is a possible D gene (6 bases). The J call is doubtful: the DNA matches TRBJ2-7 better. This CDR3 is built from 16 residues. Germline CDR1 and CDR2: MGHRA and YSYEKL. The CDR3 region is CASSQDATRGAYEQYF. The CDR3 DNA reads TGCGCCAGCAGCCAAGATGCCACCAGGGGAGCCTACGAGCAGTACTTC.

Comment on this clone: The junction shows a germline mismatch at one end, possibly a read error. The V gene is TRBV11-1, the J gene TRBJ2-7; 8 nucleotides match TRBD1. The CDR3 runs to 13 residues. Germline lookup yields CDR1 SGHAT and CDR2 FQDESV (reference sequence). CDR3 sequence (DNA): TGTGCCAGCAGGTTAGGACAGGGATACGAGCAGTACTTC. Its protein product is CASRLGQGYEQYF.

The chain uses TRBV7-9 and TRBJ2-5; 9 bases fit TRBD1. After removal of 3 bases from V and 5 bases from J, the junction contained 7 bases not matched to a gene. This CDR3 contains 15 residues. Germline V gives CDR1 SEHNR, CDR2 FQNEAQ (reference sequence). DNA for the CDR3: TGTGCCAGCAGCTTCCTATTGGACAGGGGTGAGACCCAGTACTTC. This translates into CASSFLLDRGETQYF.

This sequence joins TRBV5-1 and TRBJ1-2, with TRBD1 identical over 11 bases. The trim removed 4 bases at V and 6 bases at J, leaving 2 bases unmatched. CDR3 length equals 13 residues. From germline, CDR1 is SGHRS and CDR2 YFSETQ. CDR3 residues: CASSQGQGDGYTF. The CDR3 DNA follows: TGCGCCAGCAGCCAGGGACAGGGGGATGGCTACACCTTC.

J is TRBJ1-2 and V is TRBV9; D perhaps matches TRBD1 (6 bases). Germline V lookup: CDR1 SGDLS, CDR2 YYNGEE. V shed 4 bases and J shed 3 bases, with 13 bases lying between them. The length of the CDR3 is 14 residues. CDR3 region: CASSTGSSHYGYTF. In nucleotides, the CDR3 is TGTGCCAGCAGCACAGGGTCGAGTCACTATGGCTACACCTTC.

This rearrangement joins TRBV28 to TRBJ2-7; 7 bases match TRBD1. Per the germline V gene, CDR1 is MDHEN and CDR2 is SYDVKM. This CDR3 comprises 12 residues. V shed 6 bases and J 6 bases; nucleotides not matched to a gene: 5. CDR3 DNA sequence: TGTGCCAGCAGCCGACAGGGCCGCGAGCAGTACTTC. Its protein product is CASSRQGREQYF. Supplemented by reference TRBV28 and TRBJ2-7, the full variable domain reads DVKVTQSSRYLVKRTGEKVFLECVQDMDHENMFWYRQDPGLGLRLIYFSYDVKMKEKGDIPEGYSVSREKKERFSLILESASTNQTSMYLCASSRQGREQYFGPGTRLTVT.

This rearrangement joins TRBV30 to TRBJ2-7; 10 positions agree with TRBD1. Losses at the gene ends were 7 bases for V and 3 bases for J; bases not matched to a gene: 9. Germline V gene lookup returns CDR1 GTSNPN and CDR2 SVGIG (reference sequence). CDR3 length: 14 residues. CDR3 sequence (DNA): TGTGCCTCTGAAACGGGACAGGGGCTCTACGAGCAGTACTTC. It translates to CASETGQGLYEQYF.

This sequence joins TRBV4-3 and TRBJ2-7; D is perhaps TRBD2 (5 bases). CDR1 and CDR2 (germline): LGHNA, YSLEER. V gave up 6 bases and J gave up 4 bases, with 19 bases separating them. CDR3 length: 15 residues. The CDR3 protein is CASRQKVAEGYEQYF. CDR3 bases: TGCGCCAGCAGGCAAAAGGTGGCAGAGGGATACGAGCAGTACTTC.

The V and J genes are TRBV9 and TRBJ2-7, with 7 bases aligning to TRBD1. Trimming took 6 bases from V and 3 from J; bases not matched to a gene: 9. Germline V gene data show CDR1 as SGDLS and CDR2 as YYNGEE. The CDR3 consists of 14 residues. The CDR3 protein is CASNRQGLDYEQYF. The CDR3 bases are TGTGCCAGCAATCGACAGGGTCTCGACTACGAGCAGTACTTC.

The rearrangement links TRBV27 to TRBJ2-7; D perhaps matches TRBD2 (5 bases). Trimming shortened V by 3 bases and J by 4 bases, and 16 bases separated the two germline ends. This CDR3 is built from 15 residues. Germline CDR1 MNHEY, CDR2 SMNVEV (reference sequence). CDR3 in amino acids: CASSFNARAVYEQYF. The CDR3 DNA reads TGTGCCAGCAGTTTTAACGCGAGGGCCGTTTACGAGCAGTACTTC.

This clone has just a few counts. This rearrangement joins TRBV4-3 to TRBJ2-2, with a weak D call TRBD2 (7 bases). CDR3 length: 20 residues. The germline V gene has CDR1 LGHNA and CDR2 YSLEER. V lost 1 base and J 5 bases, leaving 26 bases between the germline ends. DNA for the CDR3: TGCGCCAGCAGCCAAGTTCGGGGGGCTGAACCCAAACTTAAGACCGGGGAGCTGTTTTTT. Encoded protein: CASSQVRGAEPKLKTGELFF.

The V gene is TRBV4-3, the J gene TRBJ2-3; the match to TRBD2 covers 12 bases. J was trimmed by 6 bases and V by 0 bases; bases with no gene match: 7. This CDR3 has 17 amino acids. Germline V CDR1 and CDR2: LGHNA, YSLEER. This chain's CDR3 is CASSQESTSGGFDTQYF. The CDR3 DNA reads as TGCGCCAGCAGCCAAGAGTCCACTAGCGGGGGGTTCGATACGCAGTATTTT.

V and J are TRBV9 and TRBJ1-1; D is perhaps TRBD1 (5 bases). Trimming took off 0 bases at V and 11 bases at J, with 17 bases between the two ends. The V gene's germline CDR1 is SGDLS and CDR2 YYNGEE. This CDR3 is 14 amino acids long. The CDR3 spells CASSVEPDTRVAFF. Here the CDR3 DNA reads TGTGCCAGCAGCGTAGAGCCGGACACCCGGGTGGCTTTCTTT.

V is TRBV28 and J is TRBJ2-2; possible D gene TRBD1, 5 bases. V was cut by 3 bases and J by 5 bases, with 7 bases left in between. The CDR3 runs to 13 residues. CDR1 is MDHEN and CDR2 is SYDVKM in the germline V gene. CDR3 amino acids: CASSLTVTGELFF. DNA of the CDR3: TGTGCCAGCAGTTTGACAGTTACCGGGGAGCTGTTTTTT. Drawing the rest from reference TRBV28 and TRBJ2-2, the complete variable domain is DVKVTQSSRYLVKRTGEKVFLECVQDMDHENMFWYRQDPGLGLRLIYFSYDVKMKEKGDIPEGYSVSREKKERFSLILESASTNQTSMYLCASSLTVTGELFFGEGSRLTVL.

This clone was found a few times. This chain joins TRBV15 and TRBJ1-1; the D is unclear. Germline V gene lookup returns CDR1 LNHNV and CDR2 YYDKDF (reference sequence). Between the trimmed V and J ends, which lost 0 bases and 1 base, there was a span of 12 bases. The CDR3 extends over 16 amino acids. CDR3 nucleotides: TGTGCCACCAGCAGAGACCAGGTGGGCCCGAACACTGAAGCTTTCTTT. It yields the protein CATSRDQVGPNTEAFF.

The chain carries TRBV9 and TRBJ1-3; no reliable D call. The CDR3 totals 14 residues. The germline V and J ends were trimmed by 2 bases and 0 bases, with 6 bases remaining between them. The germline V gene encodes CDR1 SGDLS and CDR2 YYNGEE. CDR3 in DNA: TGTGCCAGCAGCGTGGCCGCCTCTGGAAACACCATATATTTT. Amino acid sequence: CASSVAASGNTIYF.

The chain carries TRBV6-5 and TRBJ2-5, with D perhaps TRBD1 (6 bases). The V end lost 4 bases, the J end lost 1 base, and 16 bases lay between the germline ends. Germline CDR1 MNHEY, CDR2 SVGAGI. This CDR3 has 16 amino acids. The CDR3 loop is CASSSAQGPLQETQYF. The CDR3 DNA reads as TGTGCCAGCAGTTCTGCCCAGGGGCCACTCCAAGAGACCCAGTACTTC.

The chain links TRBV7-9 to TRBJ2-3; D call uncertain. Per the germline V gene, CDR1 is SEHNR and CDR2 is FQNEAQ (reference sequence). Trimming left V 3 bases short and J 6 bases short, with 10 bases between. This CDR3 region has 13 residues. The CDR3 loop is CASSFYTTDTQYF. CDR3 DNA: TGTGCCAGCAGCTTCTATACCACGGATACGCAGTATTTT.

Details on this clone: Mismatch with germline at one junction end may stem from a read error. The V gene is TRBV7-9, the J gene TRBJ2-5, with 12 nucleotides matching TRBD2. This CDR3 region has 17 residues. The germline gives CDR1 SEHNR, CDR2 FQNEAQ (reference sequence). Here the CDR3 DNA reads TGTGCCAGCAGCTTCAAGGCTAGCGGGAGGGAGCAAGAGATCCAGTACTTC. It is translated as CASSFKASGREQEIQYF.

This clone is a singleton in its sample. The chain's CDR3 is CASSQTSGRYYEQYF. The CDR3 nucleotides are TGTGCCAGCAGTCAAACTAGCGGGAGATACTACGAGCAGTACTTC. The chain employs TRBV28 and TRBJ2-7; 11 bases agree with TRBD2. Germline loops: CDR1 MDHEN, CDR2 SYDVKM. This CDR3 is 15 amino acids long. V was clipped by 5 bases and J by 3 bases; unmatched bases: 6.